This record concerns one T cell receptor (beta chain) sequence. No antigen is known for it. Trimming cost V 6 bases and J 5 bases, with 14 bases left between them. CDR3 length equals 14 residues. CDR1 SGHRS and CDR2 YFSETQ come from the germline V gene. The data derive from a study of T cell clones after liver transplantation. Findings and limits, study-wide: A significant post-transplant drop in circulating graft-donor-reactive CD4 TCRbeta sequences occurred in most of the 8 subjects. Rather than being deleted, graft donor-reactive T cells may have moved into the graft.

Profiled with immunoSEQ multiplex PCR; TCRdb holds only in-frame clones, not every one. The table has tens of thousands of clones, 65% to 75% seen once. V gene TRBV5-1 combines with J gene TRBJ1-4; D may be TRBD1 (5 bases). The sequence was obtained from a human donor who received a liver transplant. This sample comprised CD4+ T cells from blood, obtained before liver transplant. The CDR3 sequence: CASTDRGGNEKLFF. The CDR3, as DNA: TGCGCCAGCACCGACAGAGGTGGGAATGAAAAACTGTTTTTT.